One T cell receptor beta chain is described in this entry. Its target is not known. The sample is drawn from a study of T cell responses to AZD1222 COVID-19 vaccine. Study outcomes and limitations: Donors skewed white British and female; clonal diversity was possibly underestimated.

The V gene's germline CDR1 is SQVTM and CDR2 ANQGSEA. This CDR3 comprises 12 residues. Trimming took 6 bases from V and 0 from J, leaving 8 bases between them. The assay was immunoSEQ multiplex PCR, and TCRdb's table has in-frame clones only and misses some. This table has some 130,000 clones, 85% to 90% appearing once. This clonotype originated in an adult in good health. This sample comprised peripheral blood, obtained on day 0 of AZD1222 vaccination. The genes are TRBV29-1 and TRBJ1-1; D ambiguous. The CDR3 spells CSVARVNTEAFF. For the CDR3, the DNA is TGCAGCGTCGCCCGGGTGAACACTGAAGCTTTCTTT.